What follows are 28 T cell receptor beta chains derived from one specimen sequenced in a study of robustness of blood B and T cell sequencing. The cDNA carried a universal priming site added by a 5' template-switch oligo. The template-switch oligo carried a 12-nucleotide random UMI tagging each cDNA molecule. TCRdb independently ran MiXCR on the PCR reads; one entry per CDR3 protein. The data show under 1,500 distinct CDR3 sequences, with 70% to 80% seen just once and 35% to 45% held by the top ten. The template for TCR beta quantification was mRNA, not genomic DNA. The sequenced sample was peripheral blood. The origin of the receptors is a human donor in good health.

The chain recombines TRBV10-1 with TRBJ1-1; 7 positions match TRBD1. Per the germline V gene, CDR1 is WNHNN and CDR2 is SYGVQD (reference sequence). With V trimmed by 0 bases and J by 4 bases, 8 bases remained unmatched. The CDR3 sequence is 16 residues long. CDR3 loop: CASSESRAGGLTEAFF. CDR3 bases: TGCGCCAGCAGTGAGTCGAGGGCAGGGGGTCTCACTGAAGCTTTCTTT.

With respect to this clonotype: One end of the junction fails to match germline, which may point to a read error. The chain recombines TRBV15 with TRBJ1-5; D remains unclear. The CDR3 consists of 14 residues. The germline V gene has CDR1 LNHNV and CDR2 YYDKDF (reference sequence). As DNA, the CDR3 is TGTACCACCAGCAGAAACTATGGCAATCAGCCCCAGCATTTT. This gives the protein CTTSRNYGNQPQHF.

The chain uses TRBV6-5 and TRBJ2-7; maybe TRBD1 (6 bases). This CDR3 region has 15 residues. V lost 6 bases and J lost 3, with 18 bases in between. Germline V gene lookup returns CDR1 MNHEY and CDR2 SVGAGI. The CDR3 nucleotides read TGTGCCAGCAGGATTATGTTGACAGGATTCTACGAGCAGTACTTC. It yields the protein CASRIMLTGFYEQYF.

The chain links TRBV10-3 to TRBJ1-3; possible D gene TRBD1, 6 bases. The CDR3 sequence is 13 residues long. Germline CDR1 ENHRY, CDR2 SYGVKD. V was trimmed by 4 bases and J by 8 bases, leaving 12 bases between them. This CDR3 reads CAISAGDGYTIYF. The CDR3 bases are TGTGCCATCAGTGCAGGGGATGGTTACACCATATATTTT.

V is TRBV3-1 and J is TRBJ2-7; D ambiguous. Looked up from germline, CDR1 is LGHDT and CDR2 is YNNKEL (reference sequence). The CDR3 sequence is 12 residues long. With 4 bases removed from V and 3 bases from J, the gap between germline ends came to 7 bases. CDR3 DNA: TGTGCCAGCAGCCGTTTCAGCTACGAGCAGTACTTC. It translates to CASSRFSYEQYF.

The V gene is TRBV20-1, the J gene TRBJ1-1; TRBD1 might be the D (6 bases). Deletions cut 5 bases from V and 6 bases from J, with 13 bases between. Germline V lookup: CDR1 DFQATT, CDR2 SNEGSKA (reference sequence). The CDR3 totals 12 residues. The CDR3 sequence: CSAQNQGPEAFF. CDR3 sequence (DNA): TGCAGTGCTCAGAATCAGGGGCCTGAAGCTTTCTTT.

CDR3 residues: CAWSVQGGYGNTIYF. The CDR3, as DNA: TGTGCCTGGAGTGTACAAGGGGGCTATGGAAACACCATATATTTT. The chain uses TRBV30 and TRBJ1-3, with TRBD1 identical over 7 bases. CDR1 GTSNPN and CDR2 SVGIG come from the germline V gene (reference sequence). This CDR3 contains 15 residues. V was clipped by 0 bases and J by 3 bases; unmatched bases: 5.

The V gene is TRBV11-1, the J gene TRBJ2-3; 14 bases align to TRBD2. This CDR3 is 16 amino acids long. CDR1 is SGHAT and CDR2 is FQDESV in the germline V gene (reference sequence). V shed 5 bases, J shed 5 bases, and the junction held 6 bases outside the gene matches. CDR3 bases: TGTGCCAGCAGCACGGGACTAGCGGGGGCGGGAGATACGCAGTATTTT. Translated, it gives CASSTGLAGAGDTQYF.

CDR3 nucleotide sequence: TGTGCCAGCAGCAAAGCGCATCCGGGTGTGAACACTGAAGCTTTCTTT. It translates to CASSKAHPGVNTEAFF. The chain has TRBV21-1 and TRBJ1-1; no DNA check was done on the table's D call, TRBD1. TRBV21-1 is recorded as a pseudogene. The CDR3 totals 16 residues.

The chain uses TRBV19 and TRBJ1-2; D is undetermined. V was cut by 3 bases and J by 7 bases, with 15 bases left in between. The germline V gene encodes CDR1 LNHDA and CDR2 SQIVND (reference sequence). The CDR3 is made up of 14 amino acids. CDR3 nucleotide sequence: TGTGCCAGTAGTATGGACGAAGGAGGAGTTGGCTACACCTTC. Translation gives CASSMDEGGVGYTF.

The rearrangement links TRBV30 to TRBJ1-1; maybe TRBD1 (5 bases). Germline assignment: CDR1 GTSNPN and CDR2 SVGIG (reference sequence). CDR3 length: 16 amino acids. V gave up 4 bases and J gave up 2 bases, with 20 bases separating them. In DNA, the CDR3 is TGTGCCTGGATAAAACTAAGACAGAGTGTAAACACTGAAGCTTTCTTT. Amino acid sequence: CAWIKLRQSVNTEAFF.

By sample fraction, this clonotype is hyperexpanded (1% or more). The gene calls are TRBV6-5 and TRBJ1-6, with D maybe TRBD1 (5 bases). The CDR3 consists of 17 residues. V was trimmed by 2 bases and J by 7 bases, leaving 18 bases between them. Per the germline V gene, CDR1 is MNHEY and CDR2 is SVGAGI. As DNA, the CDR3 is TGTGCCAGCAGTTACCAATACACAAGGGGTTACAATTCACCCCTCCACTTT. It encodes CASSYQYTRGYNSPLHF.

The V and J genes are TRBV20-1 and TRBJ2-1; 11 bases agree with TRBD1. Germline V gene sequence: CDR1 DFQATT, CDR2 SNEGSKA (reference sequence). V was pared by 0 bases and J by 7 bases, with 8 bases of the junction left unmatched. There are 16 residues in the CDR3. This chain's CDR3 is CSARDLSGTGGNEQFF. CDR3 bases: TGCAGTGCTAGAGATCTATCCGGGACAGGGGGAAATGAGCAGTTCTTC.

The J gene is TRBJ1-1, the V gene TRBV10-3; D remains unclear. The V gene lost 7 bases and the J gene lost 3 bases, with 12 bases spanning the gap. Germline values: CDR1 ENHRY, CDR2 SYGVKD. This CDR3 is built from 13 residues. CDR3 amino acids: CAIKSKVDTEAFF. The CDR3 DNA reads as TGTGCCATCAAGAGTAAGGTGGACACTGAAGCTTTCTTT.

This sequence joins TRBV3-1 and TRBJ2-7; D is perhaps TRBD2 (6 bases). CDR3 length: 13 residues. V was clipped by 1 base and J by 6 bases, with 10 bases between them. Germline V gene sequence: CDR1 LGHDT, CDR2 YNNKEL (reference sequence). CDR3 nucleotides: TGTGCCAGCAGCCAAGGGGGGGTGAGCGAGCAGTACTTC. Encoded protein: CASSQGGVSEQYF.

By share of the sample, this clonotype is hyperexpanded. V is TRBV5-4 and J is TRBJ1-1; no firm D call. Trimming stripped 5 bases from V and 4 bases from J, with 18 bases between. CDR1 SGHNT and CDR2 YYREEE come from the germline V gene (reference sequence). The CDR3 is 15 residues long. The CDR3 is CASSPPARGGTEAFF. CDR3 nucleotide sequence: TGTGCCAGCAGTCCCCCAGCCCGAGGTGGCACTGAAGCTTTCTTT.

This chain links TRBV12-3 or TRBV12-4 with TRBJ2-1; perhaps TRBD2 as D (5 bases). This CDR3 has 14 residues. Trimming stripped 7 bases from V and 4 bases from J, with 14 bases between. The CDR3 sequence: CASKAAALYNEQFF. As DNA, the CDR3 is TGTGCCAGCAAGGCAGCGGCGCTGTACAATGAGCAGTTCTTC.

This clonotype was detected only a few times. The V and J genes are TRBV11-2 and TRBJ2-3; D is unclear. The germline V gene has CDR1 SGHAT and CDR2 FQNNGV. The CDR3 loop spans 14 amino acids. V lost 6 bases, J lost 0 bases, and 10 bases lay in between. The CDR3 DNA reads TGTGCCAGCAGTCCCAGACTGAGCACAGATACGCAGTATTTT. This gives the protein CASSPRLSTDTQYF.

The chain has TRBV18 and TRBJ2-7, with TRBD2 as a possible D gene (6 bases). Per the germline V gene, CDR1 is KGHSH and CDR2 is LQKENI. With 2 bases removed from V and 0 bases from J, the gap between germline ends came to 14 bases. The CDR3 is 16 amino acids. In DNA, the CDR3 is TGTGCCAGCTCACCATACCGGGACTCTAGCTCCTACGAGCAGTACTTC. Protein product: CASSPYRDSSSYEQYF.

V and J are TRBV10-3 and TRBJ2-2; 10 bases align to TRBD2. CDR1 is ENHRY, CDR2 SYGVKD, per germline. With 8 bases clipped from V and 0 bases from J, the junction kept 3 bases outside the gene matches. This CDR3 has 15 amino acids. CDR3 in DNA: TGTGCCATCGGGGGACTAGCGCCGAACACCGGGGAGCTGTTTTTT. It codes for CAIGGLAPNTGELFF.

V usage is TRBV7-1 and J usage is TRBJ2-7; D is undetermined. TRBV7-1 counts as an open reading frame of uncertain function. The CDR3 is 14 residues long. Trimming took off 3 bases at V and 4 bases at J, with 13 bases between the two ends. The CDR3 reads CASSSPSTRYEQYF. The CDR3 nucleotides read TGTGCCAGCAGCTCCCCATCTACCCGGTACGAGCAGTACTTC.

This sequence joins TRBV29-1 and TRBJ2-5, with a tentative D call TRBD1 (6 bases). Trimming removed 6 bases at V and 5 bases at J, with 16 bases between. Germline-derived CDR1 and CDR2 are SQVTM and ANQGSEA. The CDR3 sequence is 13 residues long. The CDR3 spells CSVQTGPGETQYF. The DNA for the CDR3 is TGCAGCGTCCAGACAGGTCCGGGGGAGACCCAGTACTTC.

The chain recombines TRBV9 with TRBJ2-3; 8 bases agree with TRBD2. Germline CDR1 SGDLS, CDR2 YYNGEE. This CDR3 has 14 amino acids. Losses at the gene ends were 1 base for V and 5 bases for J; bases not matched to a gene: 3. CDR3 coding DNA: TGTGCCAGCAGCGTACGGGGGGGCGGAGATACGCAGTATTTT. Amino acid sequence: CASSVRGGGDTQYF.

The CDR3, as DNA: TGTGCCATCAGTGTGGCTAGCGGGTACGGGGTGGGGAATGAGCAGTTCTTC. Its protein is CAISVASGYGVGNEQFF. The V call is TRBV10-3, the J call TRBJ2-1; 8 bases align to TRBD2. The J segment lost 7 bases and the V segment lost 4 bases, leaving 15 bases of the junction unmatched. The length of the CDR3 is 17 residues. Germline CDR1 reads ENHRY; CDR2 reads SYGVKD.

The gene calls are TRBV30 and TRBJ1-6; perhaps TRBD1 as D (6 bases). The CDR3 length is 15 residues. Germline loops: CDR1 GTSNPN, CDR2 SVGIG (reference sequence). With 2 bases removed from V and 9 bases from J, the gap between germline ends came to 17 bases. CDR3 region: CAWSQQQGEVSPLHF. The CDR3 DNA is TGTGCCTGGAGTCAACAACAGGGAGAGGTTTCACCCCTCCACTTT.

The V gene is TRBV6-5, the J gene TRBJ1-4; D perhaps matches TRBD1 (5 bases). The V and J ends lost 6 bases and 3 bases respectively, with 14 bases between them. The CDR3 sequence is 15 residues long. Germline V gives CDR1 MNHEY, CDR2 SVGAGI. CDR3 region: CASRLRLGANEKLFF. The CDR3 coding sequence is TGTGCCAGCAGACTTCGACTGGGGGCTAATGAAAAACTGTTTTTT.

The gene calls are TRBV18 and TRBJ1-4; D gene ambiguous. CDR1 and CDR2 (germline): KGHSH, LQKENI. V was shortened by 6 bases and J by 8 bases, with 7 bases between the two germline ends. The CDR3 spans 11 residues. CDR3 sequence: CASSLKEKLFF. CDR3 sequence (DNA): TGTGCCAGCTCGCTAAAAGAAAAACTGTTTTTT.

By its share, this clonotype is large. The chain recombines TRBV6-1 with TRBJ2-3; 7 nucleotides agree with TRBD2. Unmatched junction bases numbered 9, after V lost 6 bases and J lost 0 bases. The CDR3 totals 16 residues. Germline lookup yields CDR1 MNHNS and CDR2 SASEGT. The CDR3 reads CASSLPGGTSTDTQYF. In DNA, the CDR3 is TGTGCCAGCAGCCTCCCCGGGGGGACTAGCACAGATACGCAGTATTTT.